This T cell receptor (beta chain) was captured in a study of cytotoxic CD8 clonotypes in ibrutinib-treated CLL. The study's findings and limits: Clonality increased at ibrutinib response, then returned toward baseline at progression.

As regards this clone: Its antigen is still unknown. Other DNA sequences in the same sample also yield this CDR3.

Germline V gives CDR1 MNHEY, CDR2 SMNVEV (reference sequence). V lost 3 bases to trimming and J lost 3 bases, with 11 bases between them. This CDR3 contains 15 residues. Target depth was 1 in 200,000 to 1 in 1 million T cells, about 10x per clonotype. The method was immunoSEQ multiplex PCR; TCRdb's version includes in-frame clones alone and lacks a portion of them. The table has over 95,000 clones, roughly 60% seen once. This sequence joins TRBV27 and TRBJ2-2, with D unclear. Specimen: PBMCs, collected after 24 months of ibrutinib treatment. This TCR came from a human donor with chronic lymphocytic leukemia. The CDR3 reads CASSLALGYTGELFF. CDR3 bases: TGTGCCAGCAGTTTGGCCTTGGGGTACACCGGGGAGCTGTTTTTT.